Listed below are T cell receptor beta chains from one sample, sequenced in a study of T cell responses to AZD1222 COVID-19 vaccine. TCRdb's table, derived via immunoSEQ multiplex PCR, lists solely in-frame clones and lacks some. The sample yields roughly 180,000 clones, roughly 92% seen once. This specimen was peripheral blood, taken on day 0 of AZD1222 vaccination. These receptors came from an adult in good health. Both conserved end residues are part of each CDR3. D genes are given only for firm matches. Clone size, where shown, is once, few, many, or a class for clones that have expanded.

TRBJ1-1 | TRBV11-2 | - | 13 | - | CASSYSGGTEAFF | TGTGCCAGCAGCTATAGCGGGGGGACTGAAGCTTTCTTT
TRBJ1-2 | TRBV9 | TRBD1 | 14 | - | CASSVGGGGYGYTF | TGTGCCAGCAGCGTAGGAGGGGGCGGCTATGGCTACACCTTC
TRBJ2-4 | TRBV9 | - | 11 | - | CASSYQWDLGF | TGTGCCAGCAGCTACCAGTGGGACCTCGGCTTC
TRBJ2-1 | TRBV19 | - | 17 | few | CASSIGVRVNSYNEQFF | TGTGCCAGTAGTATAGGGGTCCGGGTAAACTCCTACAATGAGCAGTTCTTC
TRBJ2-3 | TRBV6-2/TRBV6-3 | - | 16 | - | CASSYSSTGLPPGRYF | TGTGCCAGCAGTTACTCTTCCACCGGACTTCCACCTGGGCGGTATTTT
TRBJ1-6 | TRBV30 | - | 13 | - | CASQASRDSPLHF | TGTGCCTCCCAGGCCTCGCGGGATTCACCCCTCCACTTT
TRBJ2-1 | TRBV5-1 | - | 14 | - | CASSPERVRNEQFF | TGCGCCAGCAGCCCCGAGCGGGTCCGCAACGAGCAGTTCTTC
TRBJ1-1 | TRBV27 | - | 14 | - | CASSLWGPNTEAFF | TGTGCCAGCAGTTTATGGGGGCCGAACACTGAAGCTTTCTTT
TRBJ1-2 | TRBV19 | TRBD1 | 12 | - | CASDRGFYGYTF | TGTGCCAGTGACAGGGGATTCTATGGCTACACCTTC
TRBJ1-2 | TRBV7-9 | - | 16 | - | CASSLTGSGPNYGYTF | TGTGCCAGCAGCCTAACAGGGTCCGGTCCTAACTATGGCTACACCTTC
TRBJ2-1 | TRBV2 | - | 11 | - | CASTEYNEQFF | TGTGCCAGCACAGAGTACAATGAGCAGTTCTTC
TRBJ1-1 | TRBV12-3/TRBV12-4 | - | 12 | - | CASSHGHTEAFF | TGTGCCAGCAGCCATGGACACACTGAAGCTTTCTTT
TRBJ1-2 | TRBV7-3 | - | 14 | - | CASSLRPQGDGYTF | TGTGCCAGCAGCTTACGGCCACAGGGAGATGGCTACACCTTC
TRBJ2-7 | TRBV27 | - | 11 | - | CASSLGGEQYF | TGTGCCAGCAGTCTTGGGGGCGAGCAGTACTTC
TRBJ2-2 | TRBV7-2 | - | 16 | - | CASSLARLANTGELFF | TGTGCCAGCAGCTTAGCGCGATTAGCCAACACCGGGGAGCTGTTTTTT
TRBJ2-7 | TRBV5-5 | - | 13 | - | CASSLRPPREQYF | TGTGCCAGCAGCCTCCGGCCGCCTAGGGAGCAGTACTTC
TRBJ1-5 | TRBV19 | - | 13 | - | CASSGGWGQPQHF | TGTGCCAGTAGTGGAGGGTGGGGTCAGCCCCAGCATTTT
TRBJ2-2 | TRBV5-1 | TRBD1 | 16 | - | CASSRRTGGGTGELFF | TGCGCCAGCAGCCGGAGGACAGGGGGTGGGACCGGGGAGCTGTTTTTT
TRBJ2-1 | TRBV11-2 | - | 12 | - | CASSLNGKEQFF | TGTGCCAGCAGCTTAAACGGGAAGGAGCAGTTCTTC
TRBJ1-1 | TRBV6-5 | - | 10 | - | CASGGFEAFF | TGTGCCAGCGGGGGATTTGAAGCTTTCTTT
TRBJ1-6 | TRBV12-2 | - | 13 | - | CASQGGSNSPLHF | TGTGCAAGTCAGGGAGGGAGCAATTCACCCCTCCACTTT
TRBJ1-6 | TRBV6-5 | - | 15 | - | CASSYTQGNNSPLHF | TGTGCCAGCAGTTATACCCAGGGGAATAATTCACCCCTCCACTTT
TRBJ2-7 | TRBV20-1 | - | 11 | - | CSARDEHEQYF | TGCAGTGCTAGAGATGAACACGAGCAGTACTTC
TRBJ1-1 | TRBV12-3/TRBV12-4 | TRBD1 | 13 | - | CASSFAGGTEAFF | TGTGCCAGCAGTTTTGCAGGGGGCACTGAAGCTTTCTTT
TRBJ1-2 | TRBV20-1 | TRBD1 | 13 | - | CSASTGGVYGYTF | TGCAGTGCCAGTACAGGGGGGGTCTATGGCTACACCTTC
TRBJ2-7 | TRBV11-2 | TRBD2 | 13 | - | CASSVLAGREQYF | TGTGCCAGCAGTGTGCTAGCGGGGAGGGAGCAGTACTTC
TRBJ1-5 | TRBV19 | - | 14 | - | CASSFGQSNQPQHF | TGTGCCAGTAGTTTTGGACAGAGCAATCAGCCCCAGCATTTT
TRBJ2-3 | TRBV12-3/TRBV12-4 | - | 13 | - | CASSFGIQDTQYF | TGTGCCAGCAGTTTTGGGATCCAGGATACGCAGTATTTT
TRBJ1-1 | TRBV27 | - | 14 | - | CASSSVQGRTEAFF | TGTGCCAGCAGTAGCGTACAGGGTCGGACTGAAGCTTTCTTT
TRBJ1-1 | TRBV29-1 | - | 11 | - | CSVERANTDFF | TGCAGCGTTGAAAGGGCTAACACGGATTTCTTT
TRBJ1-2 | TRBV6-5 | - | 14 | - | CASSYFGSGYGYTF | TGTGCCAGCAGTTACTTTGGGTCAGGCTATGGCTACACCTTC
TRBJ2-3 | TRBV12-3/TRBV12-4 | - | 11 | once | CASSLGGVQYF | TGTGCCAGCAGTTTAGGGGGGGTGCAGTATTTT
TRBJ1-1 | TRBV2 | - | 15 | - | CASSAPRTPPTEAFF | TGTGCCAGCAGTGCGCCCCGCACCCCACCTACTGAAGCTTTCTTT
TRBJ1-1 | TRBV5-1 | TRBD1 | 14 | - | CASSAGGMGTEAFF | TGCGCCAGCAGTGCAGGGGGCATGGGGACTGAAGCTTTCTTT
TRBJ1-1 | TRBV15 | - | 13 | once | CATSRDPLGLTFF | TGTGCCACCAGCAGAGATCCCTTGGGATTGACTTTCTTT
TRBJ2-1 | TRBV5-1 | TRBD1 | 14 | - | CASLRDRGHGEQFF | TGCGCCAGTCTCCGGGACAGGGGGCATGGTGAGCAGTTCTTC
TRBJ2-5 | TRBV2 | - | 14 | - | CASRRRPFQETQYF | TGTGCCAGCCGGAGGCGACCTTTCCAAGAGACCCAGTACTTC
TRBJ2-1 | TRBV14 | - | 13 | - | CASSLRPGNEQFF | TGTGCCAGCAGCCTACGACCTGGCAATGAGCAGTTCTTC
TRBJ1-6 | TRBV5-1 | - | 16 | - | CASSPLSTARNSPLHF | TGCGCCAGCAGCCCCCTGAGCACAGCTAGAAATTCACCCCTCCACTTT
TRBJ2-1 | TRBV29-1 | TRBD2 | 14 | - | CSGASGSSYNEQFF | TGCAGCGGCGCTAGCGGGAGCTCCTACAATGAGCAGTTCTTC